The T cell receptor beta chain under discussion was sequenced for a study of vaccination effects on CD4 cells after COVID-19 (dated by TCRdb to 2022 to 2024). With regard to the full study: The ViraFEST assay stimulated PBMC with viral peptide pools and then used TCR sequencing to identify antigen-specific CD4+ T cell clonotypes by expansion. The Oncomine TCR Beta short-read assay on an Illumina iSeq 100 was used to sequence cultures from other donors in the study. Approximately 2 million PBMC per well were cultured in IMDM with roughly 5% human AB serum, 10 IU/ml IL-2 and gentamicin, plus 10 ug/ml peptides. In both COVID-19 convalescent patients and infection-naive vaccine recipients, the study compared SARS-CoV-2 spike-specific CD4+ TCR repertoires from before mRNA vaccination with those from after it. Across the study, the median time from the second dose to post-vaccine sampling was 72 days (range 14 to 241). Altogether, some ten COVID-19 convalescent patients and 4 SARS-CoV-2-naive healthy vaccine recipients made up the full study.

The study at large found these results: Among healthy vaccine recipients, nearly all vaccine-induced clones were SARS-CoV-2 mono-reactive, and only 1 of 255 was cross-reactive with common cold coronaviruses. The study was limited by a small number of convalescent patients and lacked early post-infection timepoints. Clones induced by infection and clones induced by vaccination both contracted markedly at late timepoints after vaccination, which fits with T cell responses waning over time.

The CDR3 runs 12 residues from the cysteine to the phenylalanine. CDR3 DNA only is kept here, 36 bases in frame from base 1. V is shortened by 8 bases, J by 1 base, and the region joining them spans 8 bases. CDR1 WNHNN and CDR2 SYGVQD are derived from the germline V gene (reference sequence). The method was the immunoSEQ multiplex PCR assay. DNA from the CD4+ T cells that had been cultured and isolated underwent TCR beta CDR3 sequencing. The authors' analysis ran thus. Non-productive TCR sequences were removed, reads were trimmed to the CDR3 region, and CDR3s of at least 7 amino acids were retained. Antigen-specific clonotypes were identified using the MANAFEST web app by comparison of expansion in peptide wells against reference cultures. To count as positive, a clone had to show expansion at FDR<0.05 compared with the reference and with all other wells, an odds ratio above 5, and a frequency above 0.1% in two replicate wells. Cross-reactive clonotypes were defined as significantly expanded in SARS-CoV-2 spike wells and in at least one common cold coronavirus spike condition. Levenshtein distance calculated with the stringdist R package was used to assess CDR3 similarity, and unrooted trees were constructed with ape in R 3.6.1. Entries here come from immuneACCESS through TCRdb and include only in-frame sequences with V and J called. Some clones fail to appear in such tables; in the studies checked, an unresolved V gene covers under half of the shortfall, and the cause of the remainder is unknown. The V and J calls and the clone size are those of that table, but D and trimming were determined from the DNA. The sample table contains more than 35,000 clones; only one count was recorded for 72% of them. In total, the top ten clones hold less than 10% of the sample.

A few counts support this clone. Its antigen is unknown. No qualities accompany the bases; no much larger clone lies one base away. After approximately 11 days of culture, CD4+ T cells were isolated with the EasySep CD4+ T cell isolation kit. Participants received two doses of either the BNT162b2 or the mRNA-1273 mRNA SARS-CoV-2 vaccine. Healthy vaccine recipients had no prior SARS-CoV-2 infection, confirmed by negative nucleocapsid antibodies before and after vaccination. On days 3 and 7, half of the culture medium was replaced with fresh IL-2-containing medium. Unless otherwise noted, each peptide stimulation condition was cultured in triplicate wells. Using Ficoll-Paque Plus gradient centrifugation, PBMC were separated from whole blood and then either used fresh or cryopreserved at -140C. The QIAamp micro DNA kit was used to extract genomic DNA from the cultured CD4+ T cells.

The chain couples TRBV10-1 to TRBJ1-1, with the D segment identity uncertain. This sample comprised CD4+ T cells from PBMCs cultured without peptide, obtained after COVID-19 vaccination. This receptor was identified in a human donor who received a COVID-19 vaccine. The CDR3 amino acid sequence is: CASYPENTEAFF. The nucleotides read TGCGCCAGCTACCCCGAGAACACTGAAGCTTTCTTT.